This TCR beta chain comes out of a study of shared clonotypes between healthy human individuals. Broader study findings: Four donors shared roughly 5% of their naive CD4 clonotypes. The rarefaction results pointed to incomplete sorted-subset sequencing despite large depth. In contrast to clonotypes shared by all four donors, non-shared clonotypes had lower generation probabilities.

In the case of this clone: Antigen specificity is unknown.

This table comes from immunoSEQ multiplex PCR, and its TCRdb copy is limited to in-frame clones, with some not included. The sample records around 1.1 million clones, 70% to 80% being singletons. The CDR3 has 15 amino acids. Trimming took off 4 bases at V and 8 bases at J, with 19 bases between the two ends. CDR1 is SGHDT and CDR2 is YYEEEE in the germline V gene. The chain couples TRBV5-6 to TRBJ2-1, with D perhaps being TRBD1 or TRBD2 (5 bases each). The sequenced sample was memory CD4+ T cells from PBMCs. The subset is: CD45RA-negative fraction. The origin of this receptor is a man younger than 35 in good health. Some clones in this sample may be carry-over from other donors' samples. CDR3 bases: TGTGCCAGCAGCCCCGGGGCTGGCCCATTCTATGAGCAGTTCTTC. Its translation is CASSPGAGPFYEQFF. Full variable domain (missing parts from reference TRBV5-6 and TRBJ2-1): DAGVTQSPTHLIKTRGQQVTLRCSPKSGHDTVSWYQQALGQGPQFIFQYYEEEERQRGNFPDRFSGHQFPNYSSELNVNALLLGDSALYLCASSPGAGPFYEQFFGPGTRLTVL.